The 18 T cell receptor beta chains given below trace back to one sample, sequenced in a study of blood T cell repertoires in COVID-19. The method was immunoSEQ multiplex PCR; TCRdb's version includes in-frame clones alone and lacks a portion of them. The sample has roughly 180,000 clones; about 91% are singletons. Sample: peripheral blood. The receptors stem from a woman aged 25 to 39 with acute or convalescent COVID-19.

As to this clone: The sample holds other DNA sequences that translate to the same CDR3. The rearrangement uses TRBV7-2 and TRBJ2-7; 7 nucleotides align to TRBD2. Per germline, CDR1 SGHTA and CDR2 FQGNSA. This CDR3 is built from 12 residues. The V segment lost 1 base and the J segment 6 bases; nucleotides outside the gene matches: 0. This CDR3 reads CASSLGGGEQYF. CDR3 DNA sequence: TGTGCCAGCAGCTTAGGCGGGGGCGAGCAGTACTTC. Based on the CDR3 plus reference TRBV7-2 and TRBJ2-7, the full variable domain is GAGVSQSPSNKVTEKGKDVELRCDPISGHTALYWYRQSLGQGLEFLIYFQGNSAPDKSGLPSDRFSAERTGGSVSTLTIQRTQQEDSAVYLCASSLGGGEQYFGPGTRLTVT.

V and J are TRBV28 and TRBJ1-1; tentatively, D is TRBD1 (5 bases). Germline loops: CDR1 MDHEN, CDR2 SYDVKM. Trimming removed 4 bases at V and 3 bases at J, with 9 bases between. The CDR3 length is 13 residues. CDR3 coding DNA: TGTGCCAGCAGTTCGGGACTTGACACTGAAGCTTTCTTT. As protein: CASSSGLDTEAFF. Together with reference TRBV28 and TRBJ1-1, the CDR3 gives the full variable domain: DVKVTQSSRYLVKRTGEKVFLECVQDMDHENMFWYRQDPGLGLRLIYFSYDVKMKEKGDIPEGYSVSREKKERFSLILESASTNQTSMYLCASSSGLDTEAFFGQGTRLTVV.

This rearrangement joins TRBV11-2 to TRBJ1-2; D is unclear. From germline, CDR1 is SGHAT and CDR2 FQNNGV. Trimming took 4 bases from V and 4 from J, leaving 7 bases between them. This CDR3 is built from 12 residues. The CDR3 bases are TGTGCCAGCAGCTCCCAGTCCTATGGCTACACCTTC. This gives the protein CASSSQSYGYTF.

The chain couples TRBV7-2 to TRBJ2-7, with D tentatively TRBD1 (6 bases). V dropped 3 bases and J dropped 3 bases, with 9 bases sitting between them. The CDR3 runs to 13 residues. Germline-derived CDR1 and CDR2 are SGHTA and FQGNSA. CDR3 loop: CASSFGTLYEQYF. In DNA, the CDR3 is TGTGCCAGCAGCTTCGGGACACTCTACGAGCAGTACTTC.

V is TRBV19 and J is TRBJ1-4, with D possibly being TRBD1 (5 bases). Trimming took off 6 bases at V and 16 bases at J, with 15 bases between the two ends. The germline CDR1 and CDR2 sequences are LNHDA and SQIVND (reference sequence). The CDR3 has 11 amino acids. The CDR3 sequence: CASSGAGREFF. The CDR3 DNA reads TGTGCCAGTAGCGGGGCAGGGAGGGAGTTTTTT.

This sequence joins TRBV27 and TRBJ2-3; D perhaps matches TRBD2 (6 bases). The CDR3 loop spans 14 amino acids. Trimming removed 7 bases from V and 6 bases from J, with 17 bases in between. Germline V lookup: CDR1 MNHEY, CDR2 SMNVEV (reference sequence). The CDR3 bases are TGTGCCAGCAAGTTTGGGGGGAGTAAGGATACGCAGTATTTT. It is translated as CASKFGGSKDTQYF.

Only a few counts were recorded for this clone. The chain carries TRBV27 and TRBJ1-1, with 9 bases identical to TRBD1. V lost 6 bases and J lost 5; bases outside the gene matches: 10. This CDR3 has 15 residues. Germline loops: CDR1 MNHEY, CDR2 SMNVEV (reference sequence). The DNA of the CDR3 is TGTGCCAGCAGAAACCTGGGACAGGGAAAAACTGAAGCTTTCTTT. Protein: CASRNLGQGKTEAFF.

The chain recombines TRBV13 with TRBJ2-3, with 7 bases aligning to TRBD2. V shed 7 bases, J shed 2 bases, and the junction held 15 bases outside the gene matches. The CDR3 loop spans 17 amino acids. Germline V gene lookup returns CDR1 PRHDT and CDR2 FYEKMQ (reference sequence). The CDR3 sequence: CASTLSGTTHHTDTQYF. The CDR3 DNA is TGTGCCAGCACCTTGAGCGGGACCACGCACCACACAGATACGCAGTATTTT.

The chain is built from TRBV11-2 and TRBJ2-1; D not certain. CDR3 length equals 14 residues. V lost 5 bases to trimming and J lost 0 bases, with 8 bases between them. CDR1 SGHAT and CDR2 FQNNGV come from the germline V gene. The CDR3 DNA is TGTGCCAGCAGCCCTCTTAGCTCCTACAATGAGCAGTTCTTC. Translated: CASSPLSSYNEQFF.

This rearrangement joins TRBV5-4 to TRBJ2-3; TRBD1 might be the D (6 bases). Germline CDR1 reads SGHNT; CDR2 reads YYREEE (reference sequence). V lost 2 bases, J lost 6 bases, and 13 bases lay in between. The CDR3 length is 14 residues. The CDR3 DNA reads TGTGCCAGCAGCTTACAACAGGGTTCCGATACGCAGTATTTT. As protein: CASSLQQGSDTQYF.

V usage is TRBV27 and J usage is TRBJ2-2; D is perhaps TRBD2 (5 bases). The CDR3 is 16 amino acids. V was clipped by 6 bases and J by 6 bases, with 20 bases between them. Germline CDR1 and CDR2: MNHEY and SMNVEV (reference sequence). The DNA of the CDR3 is TGTGCCAGCAGGCCTGACTATTCGGTGTCTTCCGGGGAGCTGTTTTTT. It specifies CASRPDYSVSSGELFF.

The chain links TRBV9 to TRBJ2-1; possibly TRBD2 for D (6 bases). V lost 1 base and J 9 bases, leaving 11 bases between the germline ends. This CDR3 contains 13 residues. Germline V gives CDR1 SGDLS, CDR2 YYNGEE. The CDR3 DNA sequence: TGTGCCAGCAGCGTAATTCCCGGGAGTGAGCAGTTCTTC. As protein: CASSVIPGSEQFF.

This chain connects TRBV30 to TRBJ2-1; possibly TRBD2 for D (6 bases). This CDR3 is 14 amino acids long. V lost 4 bases, J lost 5 bases, and 15 bases lay in between. CDR1 is GTSNPN, CDR2 SVGIG, per germline (reference sequence). This CDR3 is CAWNRASADNEQFF. For the CDR3, the DNA is TGTGCCTGGAATCGGGCTAGCGCTGACAATGAGCAGTTCTTC. Full variable domain (outside the CDR3, taken from reference TRBV30 and TRBJ2-1): SQTIHQWPATLVQPVGSPLSLECTVEGTSNPNLYWYRQAAGRGLQLLFYSVGIGQISSEVPQNLSASRPQDRQFILSSKKLLLSDSGFYLCAWNRASADNEQFFGPGTRLTVL.

This chain links TRBV6-5 with TRBJ2-3; TRBD2 might be the D (6 bases). Trimming took 7 bases from V and 4 from J, leaving 15 bases between them. Germline CDR1 reads MNHEY; CDR2 reads SVGAGI. The CDR3 length is 14 residues. The CDR3 region is CASTAGRGADTQYF. Here the CDR3 DNA reads TGTGCCAGCACGGCGGGGAGAGGAGCAGATACGCAGTATTTT.

The chain employs TRBV28 and TRBJ1-1, with a weak D call TRBD1 (6 bases). This CDR3 is 12 amino acids long. The germline gives CDR1 MDHEN, CDR2 SYDVKM. Trimming took 3 bases from V and 8 from J, leaving 10 bases between them. The chain's CDR3 is CASSFEDSEAFF. CDR3 nucleotides: TGTGCCAGCAGTTTTGAGGACAGCGAAGCTTTCTTT.

This clone was recorded only once. The gene calls are TRBV2 and TRBJ1-3, with no clear D. Trimming cost V 4 bases and J 7 bases, with 8 bases left between them. CDR3 size: 12 residues. Germline CDR1 and CDR2: SNHLY and FYNNEI. CDR3 in DNA: TGTGCCAGCAGTGGTTGGCAGAACACCATATATTTT. It encodes CASSGWQNTIYF.

The J gene is TRBJ2-1, the V gene TRBV15; tentatively, D is TRBD2 (6 bases). Germline V gene lookup returns CDR1 LNHNV and CDR2 YYDKDF (reference sequence). This CDR3 region has 12 residues. Trimming pared 11 bases from V and 2 bases from J, leaving 10 bases between. CDR3 amino acids: CASSAPYNEQFF. CDR3 sequence (DNA): TGTGCCTCTAGCGCTCCCTACAATGAGCAGTTCTTC.

The rearrangement joins TRBV27 to TRBJ2-6, with D possibly being TRBD1 (6 bases). The CDR3 loop spans 18 amino acids. Germline V CDR1 and CDR2: MNHEY, SMNVEV (reference sequence). V lost 2 bases and J 2 bases, leaving 16 bases between the germline ends. The CDR3 DNA follows: TGTGCCAGCAGTTTAATATTTGTGGGGGCGGCTGGGGCCAACGTCCTGACTTTC. This gives the protein CASSLIFVGAAGANVLTF.